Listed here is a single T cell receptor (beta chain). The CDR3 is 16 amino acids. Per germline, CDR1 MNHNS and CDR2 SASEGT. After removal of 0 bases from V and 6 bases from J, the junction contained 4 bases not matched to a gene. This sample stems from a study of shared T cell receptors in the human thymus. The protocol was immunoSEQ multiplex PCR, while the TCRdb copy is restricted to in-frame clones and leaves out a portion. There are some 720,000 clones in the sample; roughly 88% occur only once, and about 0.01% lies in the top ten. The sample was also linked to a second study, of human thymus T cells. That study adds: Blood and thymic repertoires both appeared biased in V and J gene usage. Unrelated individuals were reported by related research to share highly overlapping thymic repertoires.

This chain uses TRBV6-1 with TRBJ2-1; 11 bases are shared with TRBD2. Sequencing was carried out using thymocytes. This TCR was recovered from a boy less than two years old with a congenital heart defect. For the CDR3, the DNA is TGTGCCAGCAGTGAAGCGCTTACTAGCGGGAGCAATGAGCAGTTCTTC. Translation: CASSEALTSGSNEQFF.